These 22 T cell receptor beta chains originate from one sample sequenced in a study of T cells in Graves' hyperthyroidism and ophthalmopathy. Researchers amplified the TCR beta CDR3 regions from RNA transcripts. Primed by the HTBI set, a first-round RT-PCR was run on the TCR CDR3. TCRdb recomputed calls from the multiplex PCR reads with MiXCR, one row per CDR3 protein. The sample yields some 690,000 distinct CDR3 sequences, 17% seen once. Material for sequencing was blood. The source of these receptors is a man aged 45-60 years with Graves' hyperthyroidism.

This clonotype was detected many times. V usage is TRBV28 and J usage is TRBJ2-7, with D uncertain. Germline CDR1 and CDR2: MDHEN and SYDVKM. V dropped 4 bases and J dropped 0 bases, with 10 bases sitting between them. The CDR3 contains 14 residues. CDR3 nucleotides: TGTGCCAGCAGTTCCGGACGCCTCTCCTACGAGCAGTACTTC. Amino acid sequence: CASSSGRLSYEQYF.

A few counts support this clonotype. V gene TRBV2 combines with J gene TRBJ2-1; 14 bases fit TRBD2. This CDR3 has 16 residues. Looked up from germline, CDR1 is SNHLY and CDR2 is FYNNEI. The junction had 9 bases not matched to a gene; V was cut back by 6 bases and J by 8 bases. The CDR3, as DNA: TGTGCCAGCAGCTTCGGACTAGCGGGAGGTCGGGATGAGCAGTTCTTC. Residues: CASSFGLAGGRDEQFF.

As regards this clonotype: A much larger clone sits a single nucleotide away, making a read error possible. V and J are TRBV27 and TRBJ1-1; a possible D gene is TRBD1 (6 bases). The CDR3 is 16 residues long. The germline gives CDR1 MNHEY, CDR2 SMNVEV (reference sequence). V lost 3 bases and J lost 3, with 17 bases in between. The chain's CDR3 is CASSFLGGRGHTEAFF. The DNA for the CDR3 is TGTGCCAGCAGTTTCTTGGGGGGACGGGGGCACACTGAAGCTTTCTTT.

This chain joins TRBV24-1 and TRBJ2-1; 8 bases are shared with TRBD1. V lost 9 bases and J lost 4; bases outside the gene matches: 10. Germline V gives CDR1 KGHDR, CDR2 SFDVKD. The CDR3 runs 15 residues. The CDR3 protein is CATSSPRQGYNEQFF. The CDR3 nucleotides are TGTGCCACCTCCTCCCCGAGACAGGGGTACAATGAGCAGTTCTTC.

This clonotype was observed many times. This sequence joins TRBV6-1 and TRBJ1-1; D gene ambiguous. This CDR3 contains 12 residues. Germline CDR1 MNHNS, CDR2 SASEGT. V shed 7 bases and J shed 1 base, with 7 bases lying between them. The DNA of the CDR3 is TGTGCCAGCATTGATGGGAACACTGAAGCTTTCTTT. Residues: CASIDGNTEAFF.

This clonotype was found a few times. The rearrangement links TRBV14 to TRBJ2-7; D might be TRBD2 (6 bases). V was shortened by 4 bases and J by 7 bases, with 17 bases between the two germline ends. The germline CDR1 and CDR2 sequences are SGHDN and FVKESK. This CDR3 is built from 14 residues. CDR3 sequence (DNA): TGTGCCAGCAGCCCTTTCTCGGGGGACCAAGAGCAGTACTTC. Protein: CASSPFSGDQEQYF.

At least ten counts were recorded for this clonotype. The chain couples TRBV15 to TRBJ2-1; D possibly corresponds to TRBD1 (6 bases). V lost 5 bases, J lost 6 bases, and 11 bases lay in between. This CDR3 spans 13 amino acids. The V gene's germline CDR1 is LNHNV and CDR2 YYDKDF (reference sequence). The CDR3 loop reads CATSSRDINEQFF. CDR3 coding DNA: TGTGCCACCAGCTCACGGGACATCAATGAGCAGTTCTTC.

The chain has TRBV7-9 and TRBJ1-2; D is perhaps TRBD1 (6 bases). Looked up from germline, CDR1 is SEHNR and CDR2 is FQNEAQ (reference sequence). The CDR3 loop spans 13 amino acids. V dropped 7 bases and J dropped 4 bases, with 13 bases sitting between them. The CDR3: CASTSTGSYGYTF. In DNA form, the CDR3 reads TGTGCCAGCACCTCTACAGGGTCCTATGGCTACACCTTC.

This clonotype was picked up a small number of times. This chain links TRBV6-1 with TRBJ1-1; 8 bases fit TRBD1. The germline CDR1 and CDR2 sequences are MNHNS and SASEGT. The CDR3 is 14 residues long. V lost 8 bases to trimming and J lost 1 base; unmatched junction nucleotides: 6. The CDR3 DNA reads as TGTGCCAGCTGTCAGACAGGGGAGAACACTGAAGCTTTCTTT. Its translation is CASCQTGENTEAFF.

The table lists this clonotype with many counts. J is TRBJ2-2 and V is TRBV11-2; D is ambiguous. The CDR3 extends over 15 amino acids. Trimming took off 4 bases at V and 0 bases at J, with 9 bases between the two ends. Germline V gene sequence: CDR1 SGHAT, CDR2 FQNNGV. CDR3 coding DNA: TGTGCCAGCAGCTCCCTACCGGCGAACACCGGGGAGCTGTTTTTT. Translating it yields CASSSLPANTGELFF.

This clonotype was seen repeatedly, ten times or more. V and J are TRBV7-2 and TRBJ1-5; the D is unclear. Between the trimmed V and J ends, which lost 4 bases and 3 bases, there was a span of 7 bases. CDR3 length: 13 amino acids. Per germline, CDR1 SGHTA and CDR2 FQGNSA. The DNA of the CDR3 is TGTGCCAGCAGCTCCGCGCCCAATCAGCCCCAGCATTTT. Translating gives CASSSAPNQPQHF.

This clonotype was seen only a few times. This chain's CDR3 is CASSRRQHNSPLHF. The DNA for the CDR3 is TGTGCCAGTTCTCGCAGACAACATAATTCACCCCTCCACTTT. V usage is TRBV19 and J usage is TRBJ1-6; D is unclear. The V end was cut by 8 bases, the J end by 5 bases, with 13 bases between. The CDR3 contains 14 residues. From germline, CDR1 is LNHDA and CDR2 SQIVND (reference sequence).

This clonotype has a handful of counts. The rearrangement links TRBV3-1 to TRBJ2-5; TRBD1 agrees at 8 bases. The CDR3 is made up of 15 amino acids. With V trimmed by 4 bases and J by 5 bases, 9 bases remained unmatched. CDR1 LGHDT and CDR2 YNNKEL come from the germline V gene (reference sequence). CDR3 residues: CASSLWTGNRETQYF. As DNA, the CDR3 is TGTGCCAGCAGCCTCTGGACAGGGAACAGGGAGACCCAGTACTTC.

Only a few counts were recorded for this clonotype. The genes are TRBV9 and TRBJ2-3; possibly TRBD2 for D (6 bases). CDR1 is SGDLS and CDR2 is YYNGEE in the germline V gene. This CDR3 is built from 16 residues. Between the trimmed V and J ends, which lost 1 base and 4 bases, there was a span of 16 bases. The CDR3 sequence: CASSVSGGLTADTQYF. In DNA, the CDR3 is TGTGCCAGCAGCGTAAGTGGGGGGTTGACGGCAGATACGCAGTATTTT.

In this sample, this clonotype turned up many times. This chain uses TRBV6-2 or TRBV6-3 with TRBJ2-5; D remains unclear. The CDR3 sequence is 13 residues long. The V end lost 4 bases, the J end lost 1 base, and 7 bases lay between the germline ends. The germline V gene encodes CDR1 MNHEY and CDR2 SVGEGT. The CDR3 DNA sequence: TGTGCCAGCAGTTCGAGGATCCAAGAGACCCAGTACTTC. Its translation: CASSSRIQETQYF.

This clonotype has only a few counts. The chain links TRBV6-1 to TRBJ2-1; either TRBD1 or TRBD2 may supply D (5 bases each). V was trimmed by 7 bases and J by 5 bases, leaving 12 bases between them. There are 13 residues in the CDR3. Germline CDR1 reads MNHNS; CDR2 reads SASEGT. CDR3 coding DNA: TGTGCCAGCAAACCGGGGCAGAACAATGAGCAGTTCTTC. This sequence encodes CASKPGQNNEQFF.

This clonotype was seen a few times. The chain uses TRBV3-1 and TRBJ2-7, with 7 bases fitting TRBD1. The CDR3 has 16 residues. CDR1 LGHDT and CDR2 YNNKEL come from the germline V gene (reference sequence). Trimming removed 1 base from V and 3 bases from J; junction bases left unmatched: 9. The CDR3 nucleotides read TGTGCCAGCAGCCAAGGGGACAGTCACCTCTACTACGAGCAGTACTTC. Translated: CASSQGDSHLYYEQYF.

This clonotype was counted at least ten times. This chain joins TRBV15 and TRBJ1-5; D uncertain. Between the trimmed V and J ends, which lost 0 bases and 2 bases, there was a span of 8 bases. This CDR3 contains 15 residues. Looked up from germline, CDR1 is LNHNV and CDR2 is YYDKDF (reference sequence). This CDR3 is CATSRDKDGNQPQHF. The CDR3 DNA sequence: TGTGCCACCAGCAGAGACAAGGACGGCAATCAGCCCCAGCATTTT.

This clonotype was observed a single time. The chain uses TRBV5-1 and TRBJ2-5, with 11 bases matching TRBD1. The CDR3 has 16 residues. Germline V gene lookup returns CDR1 SGHRS and CDR2 YFSETQ. V was pared by 0 bases and J by 5 bases, with 6 bases of the junction left unmatched. The CDR3 nucleotides read TGCGCCAGCAGCTTGGATTGGACAGGGGGCGGCGAGACCCAGTACTTC. Amino acid sequence: CASSLDWTGGGETQYF.

The chain carries TRBV6-1 and TRBJ2-2; 7 bases are shared with TRBD1. Germline trimming cut 2 bases from V and 2 bases from J; bases unmatched to any gene: 5. Germline CDR1 reads MNHNS; CDR2 reads SASEGT. CDR3 length equals 16 residues. The CDR3 loop is CASSETGDLNTGELFF. The CDR3 region has the DNA TGTGCCAGCAGTGAAACAGGGGACCTCAACACCGGGGAGCTGTTTTTT.

The table lists this clonotype with many counts. V and J are TRBV13 and TRBJ2-7; the D is unclear. The CDR3 is 13 amino acids. Germline values: CDR1 PRHDT, CDR2 FYEKMQ (reference sequence). V was clipped by 2 bases and J by 0 bases, with 5 bases between them. The CDR3 spells CASSLHSSYEQYF. The CDR3 bases are TGTGCCAGCAGCTTACACAGCTCCTACGAGCAGTACTTC. Together with reference TRBV13 and TRBJ2-7, the CDR3 gives the full variable domain: AAGVIQSPRHLIKEKRETATLKCYPIPRHDTVYWYQQGPGQDPQFLISFYEKMQSDKGSIPDRFSAQQFSDYHSELNMSSLELGDSALYFCASSLHSSYEQYFGPGTRLTVT.

This clonotype was seen more than once but under ten times. The chain uses TRBV20-1 and TRBJ1-1, with 7 bases aligning to TRBD1. J was trimmed by 4 bases and V by 2 bases; bases with no gene match: 13. This CDR3 is 16 amino acids long. Germline-derived CDR1 and CDR2 are DFQATT and SNEGSKA (reference sequence). The DNA for the CDR3 is TGCAGTGCTAGATCCCGGACAGGAAAATTAAGCACTGAAGCTTTCTTT. Amino acids: CSARSRTGKLSTEAFF.